This TCR beta chain came from a study of a mutant IDH1 vaccine in newly diagnosed glioma. Study-wide background: Patients under treatment included around 60% males and 37.5% females and had a mean age of approximately 43 years. Earlier therapy was either radiotherapy, temozolomide, or both, and most got both. The study, taken as a whole, reports: The authors found pseudoprogression apparently unrelated to changes in top peripheral T cell clonotypes.

Trimming cost V 6 bases and J 8 bases, with 16 bases left between them. The CDR3 contains 14 residues. The germline V gene has CDR1 MNHEY and CDR2 SVGAGI. Time point meaning: baseline, week 1 (first vaccination visit). Treatment: pre-vaccination baseline after standard-of-care therapy. Comments on this clone: No antigen is known for it.

Generated by immunoSEQ multiplex PCR, the TCRdb table keeps only in-frame clones and is missing some. The sample includes around 82,000 clones, approximately 80% of them seen just once. Source: PBMCs, taken from a glioma patient treated with radiotherapy, temozolomide or both. This chain uses TRBV6-5 with TRBJ1-4; D is possibly TRBD1 (5 bases). The TCR sequence derives from a man in his forties with glioma. Some clones in this sample may be carry-over from other donors' samples. The CDR3 coding sequence is TGTGCCAGCAGGAGGGACGCCGGGAGGGAAAAACTGTTTTTT. Translated, it gives CASRRDAGREKLFF.